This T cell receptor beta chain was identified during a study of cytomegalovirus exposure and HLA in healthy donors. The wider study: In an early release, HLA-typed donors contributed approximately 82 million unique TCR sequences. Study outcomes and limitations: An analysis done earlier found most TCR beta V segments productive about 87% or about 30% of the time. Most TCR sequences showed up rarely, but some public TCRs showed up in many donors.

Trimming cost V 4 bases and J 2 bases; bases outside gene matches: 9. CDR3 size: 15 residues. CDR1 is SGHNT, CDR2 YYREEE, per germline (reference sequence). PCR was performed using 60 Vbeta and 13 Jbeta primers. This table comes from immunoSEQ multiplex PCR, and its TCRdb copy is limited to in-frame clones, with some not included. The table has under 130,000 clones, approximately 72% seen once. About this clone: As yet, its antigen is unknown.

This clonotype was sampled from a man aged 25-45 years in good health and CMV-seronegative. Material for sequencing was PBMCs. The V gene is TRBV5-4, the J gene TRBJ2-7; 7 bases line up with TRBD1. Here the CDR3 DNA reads TGTGCCAGCAGCCTCTACAGGACAGGAACCTACGAGCAGTACTTC. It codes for CASSLYRTGTYEQYF.